A selection of T cell receptor beta chains follows, all from one sample in a study of T cells in narcolepsy. TCRdb keeps only in-frame clones here, not all; method: immunoSEQ multiplex PCR. The table includes 21,000 or so clones, 92% detected once. The sample consisted of CD45RA- memory CD4+ T cells from PBMCs. Receptors were obtained from a human donor with narcolepsy. Each CDR3 is given with its conserved first and last residue. A D gene is named only where the DNA matches it firmly. A row's size may be missing; if present it is once, few, many or a size class.

D: -
size: -
V: TRBV4-2
J: TRBJ2-2
DNA: TGTGCCAGCAGCCAAGATGAGGTGGCGACCGGGGAGCTGTTTTTT
CDR3: CASSQDEVATGELFF

D: TRBD2
size: -
V: TRBV7-9
J: TRBJ2-7
DNA: TGTGCCAGTATTACTATACGGGGCGGGAGCCTGTACGAGCAGTACTTC
CDR3: CASITIRGGSLYEQYF

D: TRBD2
size: -
V: TRBV27
J: TRBJ2-2
DNA: TGTGCCAGCAGAAAGTGGACTAGGGACACCGGGGAGCTGTTTTTT
CDR3: CASRKWTRDTGELFF

D: -
size: -
V: TRBV6-5
J: TRBJ2-2
DNA: TGTGCCAGCAGATATTACACCGGGGAGCTGTTTTTT
CDR3: CASRYYTGELFF

D: -
size: -
V: TRBV10-3
J: TRBJ2-7
DNA: TGTGCCATCAGTGAGACGTCCAACTACGAGCAGTACTTC
CDR3: CAISETSNYEQYF

D: -
size: -
V: TRBV11-2
J: TRBJ2-2
DNA: TGTGCCAGCAGCTTAGATGGCTACTCACGGAACACCGGGGAGCTGTTTTTT
CDR3: CASSLDGYSRNTGELFF

D: -
size: -
V: TRBV7-3
J: TRBJ2-2
DNA: TGTGCCAGCAGTATTGATAGCGCGAACACCGGGGAGCTGTTTTTT
CDR3: CASSIDSANTGELFF

D: TRBD1
size: -
V: TRBV5-4
J: TRBJ1-4
DNA: TGTGCCAGCAGCTTGGGGCAGGACAGGGCGTCAGAAAAACTGTTTTTT
CDR3: CASSLGQDRASEKLFF

D: -
size: -
V: TRBV5-1
J: TRBJ2-3
DNA: TGCGCCAGCAGCCCGACTGTCTCTGGGTCCACGCAGTATTTT
CDR3: CASSPTVSGSTQYF

D: -
size: -
V: TRBV5-8
J: TRBJ1-4
DNA: TGTGCCAGCAGCTTTCAACAGACTAATGAAAAACTGTTTTTT
CDR3: CASSFQQTNEKLFF

D: -
size: -
V: TRBV7-2
J: TRBJ2-1
DNA: TGTGCCAGCAGCCCCCCGTCAACCTACAATGAGCAGTTCTTC
CDR3: CASSPPSTYNEQFF

D: -
size: -
V: TRBV5-1
J: TRBJ2-1
DNA: TGCGCCAGCAGCTTCACAGAGAGCTCCTACAATGAGCAGTTCTTC
CDR3: CASSFTESSYNEQFF

D: -
size: -
V: TRBV6-5
J: TRBJ2-7
DNA: TGTGCCAGCGGAACAGCGGGTCGAGAGCAGTACTTC
CDR3: CASGTAGREQYF

D: TRBD1
size: -
V: TRBV28
J: TRBJ2-1
DNA: TGTGCCAGCAGTTCCGGACAGGTTCTCAATGAGCAGTTCTTC
CDR3: CASSSGQVLNEQFF

D: -
size: once
V: TRBV30
J: TRBJ1-1
DNA: TGTGCCTGGACGGGGTGGGATGAGGCTTTCTTT
CDR3: CAWTGWDEAFF

D: -
size: few
V: TRBV28
J: TRBJ1-1
DNA: TGTGCCAGCAGTTTTTCGGGCAGAGAAGCTTTCTTT
CDR3: CASSFSGREAFF

D: -
size: -
V: TRBV18
J: TRBJ1-5
DNA: TGTGCCAGCTCAGGGGGCGATTTATGGAATCAGCCCCAGCATTTT
CDR3: CASSGGDLWNQPQHF

D: -
size: -
V: TRBV19
J: TRBJ1-5
DNA: TGTGCCAGTACCTGGGGGTCTCAGCCCCAGCATTTT
CDR3: CASTWGSQPQHF

D: -
size: -
V: TRBV2
J: TRBJ2-4
DNA: TGTGCCAGCAGTGAAGCGGACCGATTAAGGGGGATAGCCAAAAACATTCAGTACTTC
CDR3: CASSEADRLRGIAKNIQYF

D: -
size: -
V: TRBV11-1
J: TRBJ2-1
DNA: TGTGCCAGCAGCTTATCAAGTGAGCAGTTCTTC
CDR3: CASSLSSEQFF

D: -
size: -
V: TRBV19
J: TRBJ2-3
DNA: TGTGCCAGTAGTATTGGGGGAGGAGGTGCAGATACGCAGTATTTT
CDR3: CASSIGGGGADTQYF

D: TRBD2
size: -
V: TRBV28
J: TRBJ2-5
DNA: TGTGCCAGCAGTTTATGGGTAGCGGGGGAAGAGACCCAGTACTTC
CDR3: CASSLWVAGEETQYF

D: -
size: -
V: TRBV4-1
J: TRBJ2-7
DNA: TGCGCCAGCAGCCCCACGGGCAGAGAGCAGTACTTC
CDR3: CASSPTGREQYF

D: -
size: -
V: TRBV14
J: TRBJ2-5
DNA: TGTGCCAGCAGCCAGAGGCCCCGCGAGACCCAGTACTTC
CDR3: CASSQRPRETQYF

D: -
size: -
V: TRBV15
J: TRBJ2-3
DNA: TGTGCCACCAGCAGAGTTACCTCTGGCACAGATACGCAGTATTTT
CDR3: CATSRVTSGTDTQYF

D: TRBD1
size: -
V: TRBV9
J: TRBJ1-5
DNA: TGTGCCAGCAGCGTAGGGCTCAGGTGGACAGGGGATCAGCCCCAGCATTTT
CDR3: CASSVGLRWTGDQPQHF

D: TRBD1
size: -
V: TRBV29-1
J: TRBJ1-5
DNA: TGCAGCGTTGGGTGGGACAGGGGCGGTCAGCCCCAGCATTTT
CDR3: CSVGWDRGGQPQHF

D: -
size: -
V: TRBV5-1
J: TRBJ2-1
DNA: TGCGCCAGCAGCTTGGCGGGCGGGACCAATGAGCAGTTCTTC
CDR3: CASSLAGGTNEQFF

D: -
size: -
V: TRBV5-4
J: TRBJ2-1
DNA: TGTGCCAGCAGCACTAGCAAGATAGCCCGGAGCTCCTACAATGAGCAGTTCTTC
CDR3: CASSTSKIARSSYNEQFF

D: -
size: -
V: TRBV6-5
J: TRBJ1-1
DNA: TGTGCCAGCCGCTCACCCCGGGGGGACCTTGAAGCTTTCTTT
CDR3: CASRSPRGDLEAFF

D: -
size: -
V: TRBV5-4
J: TRBJ1-1
DNA: TGTGCCAGCAGCTTGCGGCAGTCGAACACTGAAGCTTTCTTT
CDR3: CASSLRQSNTEAFF

D: -
size: -
V: TRBV10-3
J: TRBJ1-4
DNA: TGTGCCACGGGGGACGGGAGGGGAGAAAAACTGTTTTTT
CDR3: CATGDGRGEKLFF

D: -
size: -
V: TRBV6-5
J: TRBJ2-7
DNA: TGTGCCAGCAGTTACATGAGGGTGGGGACCTACGAGCAGTACTTC
CDR3: CASSYMRVGTYEQYF

D: -
size: -
V: TRBV6-6
J: TRBJ1-4
DNA: TGTGCCAGCGATTCTCACAGCCCAACTAATGAAAAACTGTTTTTT
CDR3: CASDSHSPTNEKLFF

D: TRBD2
size: -
V: TRBV19
J: TRBJ2-3
DNA: TGTGCCAGTAGTATAGGATTACTAGCGGGAGCCTTGGCGGATACGCAGTATTTT
CDR3: CASSIGLLAGALADTQYF

D: -
size: -
V: TRBV18
J: TRBJ1-5
DNA: TGTGCCAGCTCACCACCCGGGGGGGATCGGGGTCAGCCCCAGCATTTT
CDR3: CASSPPGGDRGQPQHF

D: TRBD1
size: -
V: TRBV19
J: TRBJ2-2
DNA: TGTGCCAGTAGTGCCACAGGGGGCCTCAACACCGGGGAGCTGTTTTTT
CDR3: CASSATGGLNTGELFF

D: -
size: -
V: TRBV28
J: TRBJ1-5
DNA: TGTGCCAGCAGTACGCAGGTGAAGGGCAATCAGCCCCAGCATTTT
CDR3: CASSTQVKGNQPQHF

D: -
size: -
V: TRBV5-1
J: TRBJ2-3
DNA: TGCGCCAGCAGCTTTGCGACAGATACGCAGTATTTT
CDR3: CASSFATDTQYF

D: TRBD1
size: -
V: TRBV11-1
J: TRBJ2-1
DNA: TGTGCCAGCAGCTTGAGGACAGGGCGGCTTGAGCAGTTCTTC
CDR3: CASSLRTGRLEQFF

D: -
size: -
V: TRBV5-1
J: TRBJ2-3
DNA: TGCGCCAGCAGCCCACTGGGATCTAGCACAGATACGCAGTATTTT
CDR3: CASSPLGSSTDTQYF

D: -
size: -
V: TRBV6-5
J: TRBJ1-3
DNA: TGTGCCAGCAGAATAAAGGGAAGCTCTGGAAACACCATATATTTT
CDR3: CASRIKGSSGNTIYF

D: TRBD2
size: -
V: TRBV4-2
J: TRBJ2-7
DNA: TGTGCCAGCAGCCAAACTAGCGGGGCAAACTCCTACGAGCAGTACTTC
CDR3: CASSQTSGANSYEQYF

D: TRBD2
size: -
V: TRBV10-3
J: TRBJ2-7
DNA: TGTGCCACCCACGGGACTAGCGGGAGGGGTCGAGGCGAGCAGTACTTC
CDR3: CATHGTSGRGRGEQYF

D: TRBD1
size: -
V: TRBV19
J: TRBJ1-1
DNA: TGTGCCAGTAGCCTGGGACAGTTGAACACTGAAGCTTTCTTT
CDR3: CASSLGQLNTEAFF

D: -
size: -
V: TRBV6-1
J: TRBJ2-4
DNA: TGTGCCAGCAGTGTGGGGGGTGGGAGCAAAAACATTCAGTACTTC
CDR3: CASSVGGGSKNIQYF

D: -
size: -
V: TRBV7-8
J: TRBJ2-7
DNA: TGTGCCAGCAGCCAAGGTCCCTACGAGCAGTACTTC
CDR3: CASSQGPYEQYF